These T cell receptor beta chains were read from a single sample in a study of cytomegalovirus exposure and HLA in healthy donors. TCRdb's table, derived via immunoSEQ multiplex PCR, lists solely in-frame clones and lacks some. The sample lists over 200,000 clones; over 65% were seen once. Sequencing was performed on PBMCs. The receptors derive from a young woman in good health and CMV-seronegative. Both conserved end residues are part of each CDR3. The order of the fields is V gene, D gene, J gene, clone size, CDR3 DNA, CDR3 protein. D genes are given only for firm matches. Size values are once, few and many counts, or a class for expanded clones, and some rows have none.

TRBV2,NA,TRBJ1-1,few,TGTGCCAGCAGCCGACAGTTGAACACTGAAGCTTTCTTT,CASSRQLNTEAFF
TRBV6-6,NA,TRBJ2-5,NA,TGTGCCAGCAGTTACCAAGAGGGTATAGGCGAGACCCAGTACTTC,CASSYQEGIGETQYF
TRBV4-1,TRBD2,TRBJ2-5,NA,TGCGCCAGCAGCGATCCGATGACGGGACTAGCGAGGGGGGAACAAGAGACCCAGTACTTC,CASSDPMTGLARGEQETQYF
TRBV27,NA,TRBJ1-4,NA,TGTGCCAGCAGTTTTGCGGGTACGGGGAATGAAAAACTGTTTTTT,CASSFAGTGNEKLFF
TRBV28,NA,TRBJ1-1,NA,TGTGCCAGCAGTCGGGTAGACACTGAAGCTTTCTTT,CASSRVDTEAFF
TRBV6-5,NA,TRBJ2-2,few,TGTGCCAGCAGACAGGGTTGGGGCGGGGAGCTGTTTTTT,CASRQGWGGELFF
TRBV27,NA,TRBJ2-5,NA,TGTGCCAGCAATGGAAGGGGGGACAAGACCCAGTACTTC,CASNGRGDKTQYF
TRBV5-4,NA,TRBJ2-7,NA,TGTGCCAGCAGTCCCGGTGGGTTGTTCGAGCAGTACTTC,CASSPGGLFEQYF
TRBV19,NA,TRBJ1-2,few,TGTGCCAGTAGTCTTGGACGAGCTCCCTATGGCTACACCTTC,CASSLGRAPYGYTF
TRBV5-1,NA,TRBJ2-7,few,TGCGCCAGCAGAAAGGGGTACAGCTCCTACGAGCAGTACTTC,CASRKGYSSYEQYF
TRBV6-5,TRBD1,TRBJ1-3,once,TGTGCCAGCAGCGCGGACAGGTACTCTGGAAACACCATATATTTT,CASSADRYSGNTIYF
TRBV14,NA,TRBJ2-2,NA,TGTGCCAGCAGCTCCCACAGGAAGGGGAACACCGGGGAGCTGTTTTTT,CASSSHRKGNTGELFF
TRBV6-5,NA,TRBJ1-2,NA,TGTGCCAGCAGTTATGAGGAGGGCTGGGGCTACACCTTC,CASSYEEGWGYTF